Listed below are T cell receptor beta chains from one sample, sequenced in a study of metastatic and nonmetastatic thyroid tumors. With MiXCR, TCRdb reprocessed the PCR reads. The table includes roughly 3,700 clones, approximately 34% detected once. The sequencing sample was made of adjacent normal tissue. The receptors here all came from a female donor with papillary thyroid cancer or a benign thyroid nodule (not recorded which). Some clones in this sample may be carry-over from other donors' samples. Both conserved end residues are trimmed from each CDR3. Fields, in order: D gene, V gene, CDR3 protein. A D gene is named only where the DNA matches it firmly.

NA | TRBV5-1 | ASSFRGTDTGELF
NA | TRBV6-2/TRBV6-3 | ASSPSGNTEAF
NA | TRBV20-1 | SVDTRESSDTQY
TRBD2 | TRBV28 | ASSYSRERAGGWDEQF
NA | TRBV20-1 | SATPRGASADTQY
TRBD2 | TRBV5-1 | ASSKGLAGYEQY
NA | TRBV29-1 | SVVLGNGYT
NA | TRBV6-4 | ASSDRETDTQY
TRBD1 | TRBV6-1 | ASSRQGQDYRYT
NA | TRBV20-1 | SARPDTGELF
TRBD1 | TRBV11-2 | ASSLFGTDTDTQY
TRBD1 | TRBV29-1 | SVDRGGTEAF
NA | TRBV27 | ASSFRGRVNSPLH
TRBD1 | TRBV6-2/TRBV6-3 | ASSYPTGAGYEQY
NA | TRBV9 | ASSVVAAGNEQF
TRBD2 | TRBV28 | ASSSGTSRNEQF
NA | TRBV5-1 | ASSLSAGNYEQY
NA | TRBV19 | ASSFEAVWGGELF
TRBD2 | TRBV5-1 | ASSSTSGSYEQY
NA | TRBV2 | ASSEPGEPFSPLH
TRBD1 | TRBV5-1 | ASSVGTDMDQPQH
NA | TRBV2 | ASSEKGGTGALVLT
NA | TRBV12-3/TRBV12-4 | ASSLGDTYGYT
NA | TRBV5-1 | ASSLDPTGANVLT
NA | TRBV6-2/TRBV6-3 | ASSYREEDSYT
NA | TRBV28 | ASSLTAATSQETQY
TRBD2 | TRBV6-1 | ASTYTTSGSTHEQY
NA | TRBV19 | ASTSKGDIFDTEAF
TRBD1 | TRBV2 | ASSAYRGENQPQH
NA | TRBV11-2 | ASSSSSGWNTEAF
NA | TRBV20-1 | SAGRREQY
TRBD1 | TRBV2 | ASRGTRGQSEVYGYT
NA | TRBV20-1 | SAGRQPQH